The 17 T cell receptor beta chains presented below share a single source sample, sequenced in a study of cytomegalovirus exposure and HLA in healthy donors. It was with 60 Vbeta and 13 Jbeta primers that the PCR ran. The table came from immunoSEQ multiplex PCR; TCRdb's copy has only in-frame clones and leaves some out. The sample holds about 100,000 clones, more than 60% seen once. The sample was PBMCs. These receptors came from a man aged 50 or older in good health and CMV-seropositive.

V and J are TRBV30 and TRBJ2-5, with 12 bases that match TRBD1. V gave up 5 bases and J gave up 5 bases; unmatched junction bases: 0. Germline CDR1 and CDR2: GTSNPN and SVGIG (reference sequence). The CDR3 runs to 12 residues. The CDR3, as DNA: TGTGCCTGGGGGACAGGGGGCGAGACCCAGTACTTC. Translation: CAWGTGGETQYF.

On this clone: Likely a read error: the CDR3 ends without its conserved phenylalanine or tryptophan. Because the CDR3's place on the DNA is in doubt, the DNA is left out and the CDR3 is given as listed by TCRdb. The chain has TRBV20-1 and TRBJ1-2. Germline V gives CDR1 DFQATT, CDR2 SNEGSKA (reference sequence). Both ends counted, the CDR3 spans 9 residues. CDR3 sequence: CSASQLFSD.

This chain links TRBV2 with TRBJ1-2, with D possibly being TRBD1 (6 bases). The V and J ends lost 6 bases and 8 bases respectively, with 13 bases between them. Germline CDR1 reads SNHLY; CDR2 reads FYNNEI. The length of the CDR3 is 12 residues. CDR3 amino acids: CASRRGQWGYTF. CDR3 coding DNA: TGTGCCAGCAGGAGAGGACAGTGGGGCTACACCTTC.

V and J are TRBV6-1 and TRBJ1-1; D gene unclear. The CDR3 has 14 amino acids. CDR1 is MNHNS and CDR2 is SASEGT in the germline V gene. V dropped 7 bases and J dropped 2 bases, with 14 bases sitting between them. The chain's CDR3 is CASKGGPRNTEAFF. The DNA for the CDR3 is TGTGCCAGCAAGGGAGGGCCACGAAACACTGAAGCTTTCTTT.

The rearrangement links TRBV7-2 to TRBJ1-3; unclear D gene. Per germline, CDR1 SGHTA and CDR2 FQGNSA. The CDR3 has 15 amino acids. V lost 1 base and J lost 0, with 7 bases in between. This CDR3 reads CASSLVLFSGNTIYF. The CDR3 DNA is TGTGCCAGCAGCTTAGTTCTGTTCTCTGGAAACACCATATATTTT.

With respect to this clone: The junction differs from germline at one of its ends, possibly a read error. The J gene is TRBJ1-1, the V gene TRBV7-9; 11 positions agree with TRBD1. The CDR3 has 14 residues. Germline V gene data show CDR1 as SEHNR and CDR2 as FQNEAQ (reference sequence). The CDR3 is CSSSPGQGDTEAFF. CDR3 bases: TGTTCCAGCAGCCCGGGACAGGGGGACACTGAAGCTTTCTTT.

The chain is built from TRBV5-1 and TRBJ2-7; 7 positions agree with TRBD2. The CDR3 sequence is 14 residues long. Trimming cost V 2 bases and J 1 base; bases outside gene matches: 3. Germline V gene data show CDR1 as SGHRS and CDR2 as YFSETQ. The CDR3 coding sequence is TGCGCCAGCAGCTTATTGGGGGGGTCCTACGAGCAGTACTTC. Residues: CASSLLGGSYEQYF.

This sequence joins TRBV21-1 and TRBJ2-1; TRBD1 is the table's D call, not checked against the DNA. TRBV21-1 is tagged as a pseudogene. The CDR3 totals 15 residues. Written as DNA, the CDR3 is TGTGCCAGCAGCAAAAGGGACAGGGGAGACAATGAGCAGTTCTTC. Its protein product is CASSKRDRGDNEQFF.

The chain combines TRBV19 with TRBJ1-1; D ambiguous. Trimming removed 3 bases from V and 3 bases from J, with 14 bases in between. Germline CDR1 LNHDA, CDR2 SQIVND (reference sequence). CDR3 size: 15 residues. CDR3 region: CASSIGGWIDTEAFF. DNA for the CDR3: TGTGCCAGTAGTATCGGAGGTTGGATCGACACTGAAGCTTTCTTT.

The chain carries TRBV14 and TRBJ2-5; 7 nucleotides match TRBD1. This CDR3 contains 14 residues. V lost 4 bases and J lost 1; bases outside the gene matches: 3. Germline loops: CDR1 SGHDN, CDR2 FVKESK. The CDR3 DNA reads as TGTGCCAGCAGCCGGGACAGCACCCAAGAGACCCAGTACTTC. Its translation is CASSRDSTQETQYF.

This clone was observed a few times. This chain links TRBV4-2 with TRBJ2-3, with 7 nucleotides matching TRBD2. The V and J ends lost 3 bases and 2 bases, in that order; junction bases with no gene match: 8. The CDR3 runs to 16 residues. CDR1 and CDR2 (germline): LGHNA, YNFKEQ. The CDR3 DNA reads TGTGCCAGCAGCCAGATATCGGGACTATACACAGATACGCAGTATTTT. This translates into CASSQISGLYTDTQYF.

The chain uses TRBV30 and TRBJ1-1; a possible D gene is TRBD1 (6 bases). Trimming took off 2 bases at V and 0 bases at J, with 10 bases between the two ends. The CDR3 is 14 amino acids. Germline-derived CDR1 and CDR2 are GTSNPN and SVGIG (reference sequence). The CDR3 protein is CAWSLQGMNTEAFF. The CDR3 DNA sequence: TGTGCCTGGAGTCTACAGGGCATGAACACTGAAGCTTTCTTT.

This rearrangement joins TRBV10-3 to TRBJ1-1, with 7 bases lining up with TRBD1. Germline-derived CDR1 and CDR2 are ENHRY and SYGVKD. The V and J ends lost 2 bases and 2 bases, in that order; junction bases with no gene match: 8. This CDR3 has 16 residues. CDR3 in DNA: TGTGCCATCAGTGAGGGAAGACAGGGTCCAAACACTGAAGCTTTCTTT. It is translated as CAISEGRQGPNTEAFF.

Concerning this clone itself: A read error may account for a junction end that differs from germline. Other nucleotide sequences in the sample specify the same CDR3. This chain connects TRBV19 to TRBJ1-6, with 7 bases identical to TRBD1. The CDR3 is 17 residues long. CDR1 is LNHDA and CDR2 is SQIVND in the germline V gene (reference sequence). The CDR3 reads CASRRTRDSSYNSPLHF. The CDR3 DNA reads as TGTGCTAGTAGACGGACCCGGGACAGCTCCTATAATTCACCCCTCCACTTT. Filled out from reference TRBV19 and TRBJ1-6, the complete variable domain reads DGGITQSPKYLFRKEGQNVTLSCEQNLNHDAMYWYRQDPGQGLRLIYYSQIVNDFQKGDIAEGYSVSREKKESFPLTVTSAQKNPTAFYLCASRRTRDSSYNSPLHFGNGTRLTVT.

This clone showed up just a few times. CDR3 sequence: CASRGGLAGTGELFF. The CDR3 region has the DNA TGCGCCAGCAGAGGGGGGCTAGCGGGGACCGGGGAGCTGTTTTTT. The chain carries TRBV4-3 and TRBJ2-2, with TRBD2 matching over 9 bases. The germline CDR1 and CDR2 sequences are LGHNA and YSLEER. V was clipped by 6 bases and J by 5 bases; unmatched bases: 7. The CDR3 is made up of 15 amino acids.

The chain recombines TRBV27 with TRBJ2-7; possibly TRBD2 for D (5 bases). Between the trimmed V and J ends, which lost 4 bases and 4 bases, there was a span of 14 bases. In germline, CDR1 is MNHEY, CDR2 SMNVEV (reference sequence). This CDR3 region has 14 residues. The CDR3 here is CASSWARTGYEQYF. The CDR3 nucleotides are TGTGCCAGCAGTTGGGCGAGGACGGGGTACGAGCAGTACTTC.

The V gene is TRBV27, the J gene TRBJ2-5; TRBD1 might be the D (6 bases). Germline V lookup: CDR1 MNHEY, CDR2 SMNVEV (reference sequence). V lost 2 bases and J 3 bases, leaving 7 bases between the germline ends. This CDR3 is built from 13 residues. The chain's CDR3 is CASSLRGKETQYF. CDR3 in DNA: TGTGCCAGCAGTTTAAGGGGGAAAGAGACCCAGTACTTC.